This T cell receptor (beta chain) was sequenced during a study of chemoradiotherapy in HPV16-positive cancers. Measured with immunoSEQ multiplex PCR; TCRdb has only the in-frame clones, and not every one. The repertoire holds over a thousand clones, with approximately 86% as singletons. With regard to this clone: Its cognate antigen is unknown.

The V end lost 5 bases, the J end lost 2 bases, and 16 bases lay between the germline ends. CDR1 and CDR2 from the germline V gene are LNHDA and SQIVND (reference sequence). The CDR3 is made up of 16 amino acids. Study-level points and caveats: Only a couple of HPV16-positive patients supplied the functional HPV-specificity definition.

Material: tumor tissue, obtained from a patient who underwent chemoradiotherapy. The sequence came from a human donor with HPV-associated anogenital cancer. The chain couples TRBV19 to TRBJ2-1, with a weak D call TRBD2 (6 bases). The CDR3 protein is CASSFKGTATYNEQFF. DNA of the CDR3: TGTGCCAGTAGTTTCAAGGGGACTGCGACCTACAATGAGCAGTTCTTC. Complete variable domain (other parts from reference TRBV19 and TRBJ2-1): DGGITQSPKYLFRKEGQNVTLSCEQNLNHDAMYWYRQDPGQGLRLIYYSQIVNDFQKGDIAEGYSVSREKKESFPLTVTSAQKNPTAFYLCASSFKGTATYNEQFFGPGTRLTVL.